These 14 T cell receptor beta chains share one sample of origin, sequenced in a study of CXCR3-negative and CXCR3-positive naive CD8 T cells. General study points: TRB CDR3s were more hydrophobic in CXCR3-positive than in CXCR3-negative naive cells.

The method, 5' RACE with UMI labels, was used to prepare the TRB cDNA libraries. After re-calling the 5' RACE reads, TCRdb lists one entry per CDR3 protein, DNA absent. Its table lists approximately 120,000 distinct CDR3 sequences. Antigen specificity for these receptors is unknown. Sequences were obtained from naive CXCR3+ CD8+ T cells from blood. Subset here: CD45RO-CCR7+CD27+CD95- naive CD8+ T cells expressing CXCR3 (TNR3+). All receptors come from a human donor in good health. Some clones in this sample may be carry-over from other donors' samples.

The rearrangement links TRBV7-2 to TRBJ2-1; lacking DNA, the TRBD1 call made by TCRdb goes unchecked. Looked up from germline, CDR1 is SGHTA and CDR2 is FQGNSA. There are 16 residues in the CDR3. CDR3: CASRPRTGQLYNEQFF.

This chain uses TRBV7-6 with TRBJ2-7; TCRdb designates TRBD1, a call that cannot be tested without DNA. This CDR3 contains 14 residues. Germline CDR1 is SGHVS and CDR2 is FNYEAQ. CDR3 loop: CASSPGTSYYEQYF. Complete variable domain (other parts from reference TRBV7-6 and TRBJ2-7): GAGVSQSPRYKVTKRGQDVALRCDPISGHVSLYWYRQALGQGPEFLTYFNYEAQQDKSGLPNDRFSAERPEGSISTLTIQRTEQRDSAMYRCASSPGTSYYEQYFGPGTRLTVT.

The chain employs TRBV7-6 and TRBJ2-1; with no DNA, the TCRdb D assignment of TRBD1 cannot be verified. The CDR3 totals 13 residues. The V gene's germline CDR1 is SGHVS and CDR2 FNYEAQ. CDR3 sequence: CACSLGGGDEQFF.

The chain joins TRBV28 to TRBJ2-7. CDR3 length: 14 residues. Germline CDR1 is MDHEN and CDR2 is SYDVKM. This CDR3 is CASSLTVRIYEQYF. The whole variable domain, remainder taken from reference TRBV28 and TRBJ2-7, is DVKVTQSSRYLVKRTGEKVFLECVQDMDHENMFWYRQDPGLGLRLIYFSYDVKMKEKGDIPEGYSVSREKKERFSLILESASTNQTSMYLCASSLTVRIYEQYFGPGTRLTVT.

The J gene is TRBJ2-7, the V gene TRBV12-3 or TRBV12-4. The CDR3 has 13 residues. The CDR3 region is CASSYLQSYEQYF.

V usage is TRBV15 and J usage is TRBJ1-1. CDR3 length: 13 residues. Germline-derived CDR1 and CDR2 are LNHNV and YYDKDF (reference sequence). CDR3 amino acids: CATGGGVNTEAFF.

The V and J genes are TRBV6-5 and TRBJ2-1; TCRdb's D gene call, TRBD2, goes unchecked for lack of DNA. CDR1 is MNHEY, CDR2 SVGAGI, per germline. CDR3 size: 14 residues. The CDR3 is CASRFGGAYNEQFF.

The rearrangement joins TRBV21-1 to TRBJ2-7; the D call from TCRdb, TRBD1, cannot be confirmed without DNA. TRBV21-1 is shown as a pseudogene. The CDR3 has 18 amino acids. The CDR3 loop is CASSKAGDRGPFSYEQYF.

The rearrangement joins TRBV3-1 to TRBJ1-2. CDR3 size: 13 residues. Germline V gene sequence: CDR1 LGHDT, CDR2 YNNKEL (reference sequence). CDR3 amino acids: CASSQTEFYGYTF.

The CDR3 here is CASSLPTSGSVNEQFF. The chain is built from TRBV28 and TRBJ2-1; TCRdb's D call, TRBD2, is unchecked because there is no DNA. Germline V lookup: CDR1 MDHEN, CDR2 SYDVKM. The CDR3 covers 16 residues.

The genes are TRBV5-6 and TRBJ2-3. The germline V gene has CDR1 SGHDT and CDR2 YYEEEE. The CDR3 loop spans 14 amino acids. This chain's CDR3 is CASNGQPSTDTQYF.

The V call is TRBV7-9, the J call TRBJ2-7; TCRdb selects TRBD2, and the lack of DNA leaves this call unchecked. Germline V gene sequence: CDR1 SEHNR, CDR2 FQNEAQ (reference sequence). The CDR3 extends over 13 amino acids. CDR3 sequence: CASSLAMGHEQYF.

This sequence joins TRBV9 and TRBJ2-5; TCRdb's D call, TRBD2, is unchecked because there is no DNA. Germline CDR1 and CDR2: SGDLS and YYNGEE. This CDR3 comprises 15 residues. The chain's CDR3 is CASSPIPSAQETQYF. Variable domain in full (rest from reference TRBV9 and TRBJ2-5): DSGVTQTPKHLITATGQRVTLRCSPRSGDLSVYWYQQSLDQGLQFLIQYYNGEERAKGNILERFSAQQFPDLHSELNLSSLELGDSALYFCASSPIPSAQETQYFGPGTRLLVL.

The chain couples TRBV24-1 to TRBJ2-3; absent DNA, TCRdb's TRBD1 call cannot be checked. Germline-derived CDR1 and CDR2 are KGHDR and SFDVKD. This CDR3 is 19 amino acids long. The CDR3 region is CATSDSDPGQGARTDTQYF.